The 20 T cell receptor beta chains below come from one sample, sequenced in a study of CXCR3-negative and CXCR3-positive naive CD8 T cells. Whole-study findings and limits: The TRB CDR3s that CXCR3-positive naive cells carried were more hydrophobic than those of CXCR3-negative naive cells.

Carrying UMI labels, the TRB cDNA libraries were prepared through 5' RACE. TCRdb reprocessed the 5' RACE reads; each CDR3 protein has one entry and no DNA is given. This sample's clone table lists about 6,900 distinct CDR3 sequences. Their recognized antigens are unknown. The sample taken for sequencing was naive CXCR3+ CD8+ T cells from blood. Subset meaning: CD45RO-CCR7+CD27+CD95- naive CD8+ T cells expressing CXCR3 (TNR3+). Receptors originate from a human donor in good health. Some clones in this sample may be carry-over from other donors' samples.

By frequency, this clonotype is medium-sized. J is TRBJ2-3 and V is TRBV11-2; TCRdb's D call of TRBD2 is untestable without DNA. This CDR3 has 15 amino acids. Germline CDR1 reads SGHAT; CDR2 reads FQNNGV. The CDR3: CASSQLAGVADTQYF.

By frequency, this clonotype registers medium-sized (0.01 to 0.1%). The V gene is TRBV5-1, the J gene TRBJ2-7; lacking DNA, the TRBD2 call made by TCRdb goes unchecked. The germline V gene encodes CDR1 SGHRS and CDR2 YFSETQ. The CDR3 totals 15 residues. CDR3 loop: CASSLASGSPLEQYF.

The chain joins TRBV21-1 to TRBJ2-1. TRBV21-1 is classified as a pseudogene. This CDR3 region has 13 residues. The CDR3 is CASSMRRYNEQFF.

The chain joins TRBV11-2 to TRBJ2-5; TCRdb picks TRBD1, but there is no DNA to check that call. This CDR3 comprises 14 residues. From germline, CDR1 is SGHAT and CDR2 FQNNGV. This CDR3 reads CASSLTDSVETQYF.

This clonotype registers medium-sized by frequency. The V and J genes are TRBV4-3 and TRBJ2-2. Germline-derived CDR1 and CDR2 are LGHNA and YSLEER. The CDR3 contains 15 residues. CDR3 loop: CASSQDWVNTGELFF.

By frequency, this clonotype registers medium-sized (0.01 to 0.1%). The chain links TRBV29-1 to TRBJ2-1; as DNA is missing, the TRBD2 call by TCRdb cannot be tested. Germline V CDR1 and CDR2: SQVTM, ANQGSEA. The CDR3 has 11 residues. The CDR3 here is CSVRILATKFF.

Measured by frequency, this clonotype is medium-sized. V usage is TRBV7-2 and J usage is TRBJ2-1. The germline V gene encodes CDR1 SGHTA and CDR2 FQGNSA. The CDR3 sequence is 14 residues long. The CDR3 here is CASSISSSYNEQFF.

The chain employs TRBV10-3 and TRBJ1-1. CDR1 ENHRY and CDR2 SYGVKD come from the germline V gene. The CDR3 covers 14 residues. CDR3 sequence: CAISESTLNTEAFF.

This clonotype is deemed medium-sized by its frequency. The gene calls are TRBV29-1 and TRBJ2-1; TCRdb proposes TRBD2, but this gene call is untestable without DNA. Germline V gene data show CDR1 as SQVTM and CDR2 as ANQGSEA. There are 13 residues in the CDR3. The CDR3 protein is CSVLPTTLNEQFF.

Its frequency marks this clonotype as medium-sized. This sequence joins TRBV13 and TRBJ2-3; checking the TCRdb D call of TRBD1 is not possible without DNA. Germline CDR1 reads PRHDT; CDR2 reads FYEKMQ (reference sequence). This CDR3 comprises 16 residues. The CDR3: CASSSTGVRSTDTQYF.

CDR3: CASRITVNTEAFF. This sequence joins TRBV19 and TRBJ1-1. CDR3 length: 13 residues. From germline, CDR1 is LNHDA and CDR2 SQIVND (reference sequence).

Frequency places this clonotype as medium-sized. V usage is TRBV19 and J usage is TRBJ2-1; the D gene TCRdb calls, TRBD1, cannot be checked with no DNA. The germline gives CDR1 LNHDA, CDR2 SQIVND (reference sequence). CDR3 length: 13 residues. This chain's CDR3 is CASTPPGFNEQFF.

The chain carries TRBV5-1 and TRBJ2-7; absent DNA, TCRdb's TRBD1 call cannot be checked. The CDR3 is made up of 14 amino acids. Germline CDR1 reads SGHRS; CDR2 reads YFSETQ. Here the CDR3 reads CASSPGTGDYEQYF.

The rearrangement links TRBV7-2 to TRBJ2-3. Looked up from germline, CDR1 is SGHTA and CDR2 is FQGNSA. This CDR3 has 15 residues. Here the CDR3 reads CASSLRLTSTDTQYF.

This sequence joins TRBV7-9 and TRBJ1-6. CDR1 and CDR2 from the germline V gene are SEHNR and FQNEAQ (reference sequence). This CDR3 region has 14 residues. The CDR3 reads CASSLAPTHSPLHF.

This CDR3 is CASRSTGGGTDTQYF. V usage is TRBV2 and J usage is TRBJ2-3; TCRdb picks TRBD1, but there is no DNA to check that call. The CDR3 is 15 residues long. The germline V gene encodes CDR1 SNHLY and CDR2 FYNNEI. Based on the CDR3 plus reference TRBV2 and TRBJ2-3, the full variable domain is EPEVTQTPSHQVTQMGQEVILRCVPISNHLYFYWYRQILGQKVEFLVSFYNNEISEKSEIFDDQFSVERPDGSNFTLKIRSTKLEDSAMYFCASRSTGGGTDTQYFGPGTRLTVL.

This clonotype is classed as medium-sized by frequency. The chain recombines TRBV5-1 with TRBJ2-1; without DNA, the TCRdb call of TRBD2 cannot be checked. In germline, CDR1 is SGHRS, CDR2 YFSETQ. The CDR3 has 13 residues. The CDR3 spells CASSPTSYNEQFF.

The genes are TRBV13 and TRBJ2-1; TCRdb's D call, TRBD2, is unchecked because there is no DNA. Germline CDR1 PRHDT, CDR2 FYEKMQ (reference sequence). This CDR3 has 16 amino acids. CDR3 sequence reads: CASSLVRASGHNEQFF.

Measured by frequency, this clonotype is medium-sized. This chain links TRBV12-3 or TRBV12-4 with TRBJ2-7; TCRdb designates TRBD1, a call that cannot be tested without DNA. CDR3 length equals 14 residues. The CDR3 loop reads CASSLGTGTYEQYF.

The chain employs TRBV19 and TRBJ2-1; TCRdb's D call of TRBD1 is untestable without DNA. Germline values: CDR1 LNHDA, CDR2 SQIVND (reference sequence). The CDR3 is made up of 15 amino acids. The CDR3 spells CASSPRTGAYNEQFF.